The 17 T cell receptor beta chains reported below all come from one sample, sequenced in a study of HIV-infected children after antiretroviral therapy interruption. The sample's treatment: PENTA 11 planned treatment interruption arm or continuous ART arm. Unique molecular identifiers were included in an RNA-based 3' RACE TCR library. TCRdb reanalysed the 3' RACE reads using MiXCR and keeps one entry per CDR3 protein. The profile shows approximately 3,800 distinct CDR3 sequences, approximately 4.6% of them singletons. This sample comprised CD45RO+ CD8+ T cells from PBMCs, pooled from several time points, obtained from a donor given antiretroviral therapy, either interrupted or continuous. Subset indicated: memory CD8+ CD45RO+ CD45RA- T cells. The receptors were gathered from a pool of human donors with HIV.

By share, this clonotype ranks as medium-sized. The chain uses TRBV28 and TRBJ2-1; no reliable D call. Trimming stripped 6 bases from V and 7 bases from J, with 7 bases between. From germline, CDR1 is MDHEN and CDR2 SYDVKM. The CDR3 sequence is 11 residues long. The CDR3 is CASSVGNEQFF. Here the CDR3 DNA reads TGTGCCAGCAGCGTGGGGAATGAGCAGTTCTTC.

J is TRBJ1-2 and V is TRBV18; 9 bases agree with TRBD1. Germline V gene sequence: CDR1 KGHSH, CDR2 LQKENI. This CDR3 is built from 14 residues. The V segment lost 3 bases and the J segment 4 bases; nucleotides outside the gene matches: 3. In DNA, the CDR3 is TGTGCCAGCTCACCGGGACAGGGAGTCTATGGCTACACCTTC. As protein: CASSPGQGVYGYTF.

In this sample, this clonotype is medium-sized (0.01 to 0.1%). The chain links TRBV6-4 to TRBJ1-1; D is perhaps TRBD1 (5 bases). The CDR3 length is 11 residues. Germline-derived CDR1 and CDR2 are MRHNA and SNTAGT. Trimming cost V 10 bases and J 6 bases, with 12 bases left between them. CDR3 loop: CAMFRESEAFF. The DNA of the CDR3 is TGTGCCATGTTCAGGGAATCTGAAGCTTTCTTT.

This clonotype ranks as medium-sized. V usage is TRBV29-1 and J usage is TRBJ2-7; D gene uncertain. From germline, CDR1 is SQVTM and CDR2 ANQGSEA. V lost 3 bases, J lost 4 bases, and 13 bases lay in between. The CDR3 runs 13 residues. CDR3 in DNA: TGCAGCGTTGAGGGCGGCTCTTTTTACGAGCAGTACTTC. It specifies CSVEGGSFYEQYF.

This clonotype was found many times. The chain employs TRBV30 and TRBJ1-2, with TRBD1 identical over 9 bases. The CDR3 is made up of 12 amino acids. The V gene end was trimmed by 4 bases and the J gene end by 7 bases; junction bases not matched to a gene: 4. Germline V gives CDR1 GTSNPN, CDR2 SVGIG (reference sequence). CDR3 DNA: TGTGCCTGGACCGGGACAGGGATTGGCTACACCTTC. This codes for CAWTGTGIGYTF.

The DNA for the CDR3 is TGCAGCGCCACCGGGACAACCTCCCCCTATGGCTACACCTTC. Its protein product is CSATGTTSPYGYTF. The chain carries TRBV29-1 and TRBJ1-2, with D possibly TRBD1 on 6 matching bases. Trimming stripped 7 bases from V and 4 bases from J, with 19 bases between. The CDR3 is made up of 14 amino acids. Germline V gene data show CDR1 as SQVTM and CDR2 as ANQGSEA.

In its sample, this clonotype is medium-sized (0.01 to 0.1%). The chain uses TRBV2 and TRBJ2-1, with 11 bases lining up with TRBD2. Germline V gene lookup returns CDR1 SNHLY and CDR2 FYNNEI. With V trimmed by 4 bases and J by 8 bases, 7 bases remained unmatched. The CDR3 extends over 15 amino acids. CDR3 coding DNA: TGTGCCAGCAGTGGAATTACTAGCGGGAGCGATGAGCAGTTCTTC. Amino acid sequence: CASSGITSGSDEQFF.

The V gene is TRBV15, the J gene TRBJ2-7, with 8 bases matching TRBD2. The CDR3 contains 14 residues. V shed 5 bases, J shed 4 bases, and the junction held 7 bases outside the gene matches. Looked up from germline, CDR1 is LNHNV and CDR2 is YYDKDF (reference sequence). DNA of the CDR3: TGTGCCACCAGCCCCACGAGCGGGAGTTACGAGCAGTACTTC. Its translation: CATSPTSGSYEQYF.

This clonotype was seen many times. V usage is TRBV25-1 and J usage is TRBJ1-6; D gene ambiguous. V was clipped by 8 bases and J by 7 bases, with 12 bases between them. This CDR3 is 13 amino acids long. The germline CDR1 and CDR2 sequences are MGHDK and SYGVNS. CDR3 amino acids: CASHLEQNSPLHF. CDR3 DNA: TGTGCCAGCCATTTGGAACAGAATTCACCCCTCCACTTT.

By share, this clonotype counts as medium-sized. The chain recombines TRBV13 with TRBJ2-3; 12 bases line up with TRBD2. V lost 3 bases to trimming and J lost 6 bases; unmatched junction nucleotides: 7. The CDR3 extends over 16 amino acids. Germline assignment: CDR1 PRHDT and CDR2 FYEKMQ (reference sequence). CDR3 in DNA: TGTGCCAGCAGCTTCGCTAGCGGGGGGGCGAGGGATACGCAGTATTTT. Residues: CASSFASGGARDTQYF.

This clonotype was seen at least ten times. The chain couples TRBV29-1 to TRBJ2-7; TRBD1 matches at 7 bases. The CDR3 totals 13 residues. The V and J ends lost 7 bases and 6 bases, in that order; junction bases with no gene match: 12. Germline V CDR1 and CDR2: SQVTM, ANQGSEA. The CDR3 coding sequence is TGCAGCGCCGCGACAGGGCCTCCCTCCGAGCAGTACTTC. It yields the protein CSAATGPPSEQYF.

This clonotype is deemed medium-sized. The rearrangement uses TRBV20-1 and TRBJ1-1, with D perhaps matching TRBD1 (5 bases). V was trimmed by 0 bases and J by 0 bases, leaving 17 bases between them. The CDR3 extends over 17 amino acids. Germline V gene sequence: CDR1 DFQATT, CDR2 SNEGSKA (reference sequence). CDR3 coding DNA: TGCAGTGCTAGAGATAATGAGGGGCAGGGTTTGAACACTGAAGCTTTCTTT. It is translated as CSARDNEGQGLNTEAFF.

This rearrangement joins TRBV12-3 or TRBV12-4 to TRBJ2-1; 7 positions match TRBD1. This CDR3 comprises 15 residues. J was trimmed by 5 bases and V by 5 bases; bases with no gene match: 9. CDR3 protein: CASSPRDRSNNEQFF. In nucleotides, the CDR3 is TGTGCCAGCAGTCCCCGGGACAGATCCAACAATGAGCAGTTCTTC.

This clonotype was seen at least ten times. The chain joins TRBV7-2 to TRBJ1-1, with D unclear. This CDR3 has 13 amino acids. The germline V gene has CDR1 SGHTA and CDR2 FQGNSA. V lost 5 bases, J lost 5 bases, and 12 bases lay in between. The chain's CDR3 is CASSPNYGTEAFF. In nucleotides, the CDR3 is TGTGCCAGCAGCCCAAACTACGGTACTGAAGCTTTCTTT.

This clonotype appeared many times. This chain joins TRBV11-2 and TRBJ1-4, with 7 bases matching TRBD1. The CDR3 covers 15 residues. From germline, CDR1 is SGHAT and CDR2 FQNNGV. Trimming took 6 bases from V and 2 from J; bases not matched to a gene: 6. CDR3 sequence reads: CASSLRGLTNEKLFF. The CDR3 DNA reads TGTGCCAGCAGTTTAAGGGGGCTCACTAATGAAAAACTGTTTTTT.

This clonotype was observed a few times. The chain recombines TRBV7-3 with TRBJ1-1; 9 nucleotides line up with TRBD1. With 1 base clipped from V and 5 bases from J, the junction kept 5 bases outside the gene matches. The CDR3 spans 15 residues. Germline CDR1 reads SGHTA; CDR2 reads FQGTGA. CDR3: CASSLKDRGGTEAFF. As DNA, the CDR3 is TGTGCCAGCAGCTTAAAGGACAGGGGTGGTACTGAAGCTTTCTTT.

There are many counts of this clonotype. The V gene is TRBV12-3 or TRBV12-4, the J gene TRBJ1-1; D ambiguous. CDR3 length equals 13 residues. V lost 3 bases and J lost 8, with 13 bases in between. As DNA, the CDR3 is TGTGCCAGCAGTTTGGCCAGTCTTCCCGAAGCTTTCTTT. It translates to CASSLASLPEAFF.